The table lists the clone carrying this T cell receptor beta chain with a count of one. V shed 4 bases and J shed 1 base, with 10 bases lying between them. This CDR3 comprises 14 residues. Germline V gene data show CDR1 as LNHNV and CDR2 as YYDKDF (reference sequence). The sample comes from a study of blood T cell repertoires in COVID-19. Across the whole study: Italy, Spain and the United States were the sources of the convalescent and acute COVID-19 samples.

Libraries were prepared by immunoSEQ multiplex PCR; TCRdb keeps only in-frame clonotypes and omits some of them. The table shows 75,000 to 85,000 clones, with around nine tenths occurring only once. The sequenced material came from peripheral blood. The chain joins TRBV15 to TRBJ1-2, with D perhaps TRBD1 (6 bases). This clonotype was obtained from a man between 45 and 60 years old with active COVID-19. As DNA, the CDR3 is TGTGCCACCAGCACAGGGGCTAATAACTATGGCTACACCTTC. Its translation: CATSTGANNYGYTF.